The sequence of this T cell receptor (beta chain) was determined in a study of cytomegalovirus exposure and HLA in healthy donors. Background on the study: From HLA-typed donors, an early data release held 70 million to 95 million unique TCRs.

As for this clone: The target antigen is unknown.

This PCR relied on a set of 60 Vbeta primers and 13 Jbeta primers. Clones were sequenced by immunoSEQ multiplex PCR, and TCRdb holds only the in-frame ones, with some missing. Here the sample spans about 180,000 clones, about 79% being singletons. Overall study findings and caveats: Later on, an analysis showed TCR association rates differing by HLA locus, with DRB1 the most and HLA-C the fewest. CMV serostatus was the only immune exposure information that was available. In vitro checks showed that three CMV-associated chains really do target CMV antigens.

The origin of this receptor is a man aged 18 to 29 in good health and CMV-seronegative. Sequences were obtained from PBMCs.

CDR3 residues: CAISPKPAGVSYGYTF. In nucleotides, the CDR3 is TGTGCCATCAGCCCGAAACCGGCAGGGGTTAGCTATGGCTACACCTTC. The chain uses TRBV10-3 and TRBJ1-2; D is possibly TRBD1 (6 bases). Trimming pared 6 bases from V and 4 bases from J, leaving 21 bases between. Germline V gives CDR1 ENHRY, CDR2 SYGVKD. The CDR3 contains 16 residues.